The sample holds a few counts of the clone carrying this TCR beta chain. Its antigen is currently unknown. The data derive from a study of cytomegalovirus exposure and HLA in healthy donors. As for the study in general: In a later analysis, the roughly 120 validation repertoires were reported to have used the same platform as the 550 to 850 first-cohort repertoires. Study-level results: Both high specificity and high sensitivity reportedly marked the classifier's diagnosis of cytomegalovirus status.

Profiling relied on immunoSEQ multiplex PCR, and the TCRdb table lists in-frame clones only, not all of them. The table lists 200,000 to 250,000 clones, over 80% of them singletons. Donors came from a validation cohort of over a hundred subjects, distinct from the first 666-subject cohort. The CDR3 loop spans 13 amino acids. The germline V gene has CDR1 LNHDA and CDR2 SQIVND (reference sequence). Trimming pared 3 bases from V and 1 base from J, leaving 6 bases between. The sample was PBMCs. J is TRBJ1-1 and V is TRBV19; no firm D call. The origin of this receptor is a woman aged 18-29 years in good health and CMV-seronegative. The CDR3 bases are TGTGCCAGTAGTATCGGACCGAACACTGAAGCTTTCTTT. The encoded protein is CASSIGPNTEAFF.